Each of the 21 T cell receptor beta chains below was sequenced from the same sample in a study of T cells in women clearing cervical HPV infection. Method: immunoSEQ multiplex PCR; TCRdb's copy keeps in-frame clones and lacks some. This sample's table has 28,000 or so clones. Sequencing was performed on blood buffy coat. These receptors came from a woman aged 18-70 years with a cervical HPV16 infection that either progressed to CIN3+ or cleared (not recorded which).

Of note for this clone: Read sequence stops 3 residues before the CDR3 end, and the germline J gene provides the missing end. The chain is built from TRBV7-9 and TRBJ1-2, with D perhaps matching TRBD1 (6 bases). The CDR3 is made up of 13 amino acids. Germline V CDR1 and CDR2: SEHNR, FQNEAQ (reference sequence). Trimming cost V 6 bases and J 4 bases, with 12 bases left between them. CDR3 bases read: TGTGCCAGCAGTACAGGGTCCAGCTATGGC. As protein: CASSTGSSYG. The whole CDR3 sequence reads CASSTGSSYGYTF.

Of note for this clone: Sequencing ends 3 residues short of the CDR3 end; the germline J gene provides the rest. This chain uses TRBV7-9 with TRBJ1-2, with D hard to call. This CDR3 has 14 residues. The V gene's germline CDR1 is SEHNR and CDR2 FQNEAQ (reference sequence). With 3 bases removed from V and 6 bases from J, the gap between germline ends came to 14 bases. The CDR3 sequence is CASSLTEGGDGYTF. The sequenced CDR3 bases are TGTGCCAGCAGCTTGACCGAGGGCGGGGATGGC.

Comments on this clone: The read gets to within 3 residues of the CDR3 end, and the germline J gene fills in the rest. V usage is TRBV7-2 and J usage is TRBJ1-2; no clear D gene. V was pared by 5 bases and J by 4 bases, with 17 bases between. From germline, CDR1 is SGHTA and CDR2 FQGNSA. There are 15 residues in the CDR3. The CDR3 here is CASSGSRKGIYGYTF. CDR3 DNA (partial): TGTGCCAGCAGCGGGTCAAGGAAGGGTATCTATGGC.

This chain's CDR3 is CASSPSVTGAYEQYF. The part of the CDR3 DNA that was read is TGCGCCAGCAGCCCCAGCGTCACCGGGGCCTACGAG. The chain couples TRBV5-1 to TRBJ2-7; weak D call: TRBD2 (5 bases). The CDR3 end is not reached by the read, which stops 3 residues before it; the germline J gene fills it in. The length of the CDR3 is 15 residues. Per germline, CDR1 SGHRS and CDR2 YFSETQ. Deletions cut 4 bases from V and 2 bases from J, with 16 bases between.

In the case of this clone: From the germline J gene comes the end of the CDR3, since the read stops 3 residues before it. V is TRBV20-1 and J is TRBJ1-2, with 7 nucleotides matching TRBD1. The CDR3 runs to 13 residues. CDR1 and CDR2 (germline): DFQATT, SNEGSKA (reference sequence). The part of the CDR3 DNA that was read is TGCAGTGCTAGGGTCCAGGGGGTTATAGGC. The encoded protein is CSARVQGVIG. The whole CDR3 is CSARVQGVIGYTF.

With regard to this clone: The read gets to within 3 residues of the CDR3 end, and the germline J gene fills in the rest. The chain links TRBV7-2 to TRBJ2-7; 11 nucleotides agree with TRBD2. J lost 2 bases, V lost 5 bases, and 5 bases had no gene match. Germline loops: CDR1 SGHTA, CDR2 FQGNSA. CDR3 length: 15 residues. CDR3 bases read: TGTGCCAGCAGCGGGGGGACTAGCGGTCCCTACGAG. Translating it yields CASSGGTSGPYE. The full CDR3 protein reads CASSGGTSGPYEQYF.

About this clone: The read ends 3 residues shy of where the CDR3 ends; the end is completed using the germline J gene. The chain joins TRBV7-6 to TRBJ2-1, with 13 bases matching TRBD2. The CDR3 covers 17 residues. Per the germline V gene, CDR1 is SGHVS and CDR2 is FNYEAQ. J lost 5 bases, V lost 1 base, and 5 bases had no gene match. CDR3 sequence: CASSLGTSGSVDNEQFF. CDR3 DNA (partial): TGTGCCAGCAGCTTAGGGACTAGCGGGAGTGTTGACAATGAG.

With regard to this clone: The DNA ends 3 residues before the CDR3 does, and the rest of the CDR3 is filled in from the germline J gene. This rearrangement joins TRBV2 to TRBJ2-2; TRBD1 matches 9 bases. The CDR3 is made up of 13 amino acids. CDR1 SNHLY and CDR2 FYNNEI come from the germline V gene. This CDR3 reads CASNLGDREKLFF. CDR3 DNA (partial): TGTGCCAGCAACCTAGGGGACAGGGAAAAG.

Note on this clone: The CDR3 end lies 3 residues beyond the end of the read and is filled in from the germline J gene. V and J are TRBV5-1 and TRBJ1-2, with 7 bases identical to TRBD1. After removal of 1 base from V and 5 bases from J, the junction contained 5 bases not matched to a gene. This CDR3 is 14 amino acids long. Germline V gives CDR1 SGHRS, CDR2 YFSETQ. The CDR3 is CASSLTGVSYGYTF. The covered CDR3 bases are TGCGCCAGCAGCTTGACAGGGGTTTCGTATGGC.

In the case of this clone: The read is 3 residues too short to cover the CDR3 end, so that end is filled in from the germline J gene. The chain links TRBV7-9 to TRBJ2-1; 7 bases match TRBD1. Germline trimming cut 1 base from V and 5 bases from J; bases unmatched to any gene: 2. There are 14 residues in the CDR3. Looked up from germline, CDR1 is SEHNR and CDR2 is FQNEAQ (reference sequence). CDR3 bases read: TGTGCCAGCAGCTTAGGGCAGGGGGACAATGAG. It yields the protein CASSLGQGDNE. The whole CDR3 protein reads CASSLGQGDNEQFF.

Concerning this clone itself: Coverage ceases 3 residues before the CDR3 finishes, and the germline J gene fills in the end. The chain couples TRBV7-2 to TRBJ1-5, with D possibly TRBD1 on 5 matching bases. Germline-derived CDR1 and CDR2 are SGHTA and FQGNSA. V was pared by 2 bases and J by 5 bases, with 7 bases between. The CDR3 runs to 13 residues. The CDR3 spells CASSLWGDQPQHF. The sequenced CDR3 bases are TGTGCCAGCAGCTTATGGGGGGATCAGCCC. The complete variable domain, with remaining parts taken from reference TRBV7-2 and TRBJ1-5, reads GAGVSQSPSNKVTEKGKDVELRCDPISGHTALYWYRQSLGQGLEFLIYFQGNSAPDKSGLPSDRFSAERTGGSVSTLTIQRTQQEDSAVYLCASSLWGDQPQHFGDGTRLSIL.

The CDR3 bases that were read are TGTGCCAGCAGCCGGGACTATCAAGAGACC. This translates into CASSRDYQET. The whole CDR3 reads CASSRDYQETQYF. J is TRBJ2-5 and V is TRBV7-3; 7 positions agree with TRBD2. Coverage ceases 3 residues before the CDR3 finishes, and the germline J gene fills in the end. Germline V CDR1 and CDR2: SGHTA, FQGTGA. With V trimmed by 5 bases and J by 2 bases, 2 bases remained unmatched. This CDR3 is 13 amino acids long. The full variable domain, in which reference TRBV7-3 and TRBJ2-5 provide the parts outside the CDR3, is GAGVSQTPSNKVTEKGKYVELRCDPISGHTALYWYRQSLGQGPEFLIYFQGTGAADDSGLPNDRFFAVRPEGSVSTLKIQRTERGDSAVYLCASSRDYQETQYFGPGTRLLVL.

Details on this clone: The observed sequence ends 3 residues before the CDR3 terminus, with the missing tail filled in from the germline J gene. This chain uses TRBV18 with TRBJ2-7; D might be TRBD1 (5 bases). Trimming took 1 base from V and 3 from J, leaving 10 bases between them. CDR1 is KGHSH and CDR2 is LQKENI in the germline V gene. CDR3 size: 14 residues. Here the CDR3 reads CASSPRKDNYEQYF. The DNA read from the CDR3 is TGTGCCAGCTCACCACGGAAGGACAACTACGAG.

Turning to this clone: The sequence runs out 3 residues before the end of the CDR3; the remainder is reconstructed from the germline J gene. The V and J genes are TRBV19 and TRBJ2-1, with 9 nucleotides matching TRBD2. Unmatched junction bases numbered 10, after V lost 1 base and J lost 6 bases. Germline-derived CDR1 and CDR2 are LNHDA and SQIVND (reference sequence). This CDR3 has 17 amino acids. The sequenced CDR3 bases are TGTGCCAGTAGTATAGTCTACTCCAGCGGGGGGTCCAATGAG. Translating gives CASSIVYSSGGSNE. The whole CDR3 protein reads CASSIVYSSGGSNEQFF.

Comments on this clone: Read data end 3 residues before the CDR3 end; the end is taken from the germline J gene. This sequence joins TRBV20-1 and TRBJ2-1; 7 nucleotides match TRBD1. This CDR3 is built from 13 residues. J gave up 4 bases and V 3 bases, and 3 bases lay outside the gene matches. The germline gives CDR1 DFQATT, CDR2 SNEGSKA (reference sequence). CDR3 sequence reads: CSASGTAYNEQFF. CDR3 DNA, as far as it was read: TGCAGTGCTAGTGGGACAGCTTACAATGAG.

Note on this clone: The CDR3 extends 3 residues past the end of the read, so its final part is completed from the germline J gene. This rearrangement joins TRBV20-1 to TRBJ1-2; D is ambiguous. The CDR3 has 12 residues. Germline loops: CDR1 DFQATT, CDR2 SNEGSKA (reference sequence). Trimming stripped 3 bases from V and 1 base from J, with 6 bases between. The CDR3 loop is CSASQSNYGYTF. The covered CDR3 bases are TGCAGTGCTAGTCAGAGTAACTATGGC.

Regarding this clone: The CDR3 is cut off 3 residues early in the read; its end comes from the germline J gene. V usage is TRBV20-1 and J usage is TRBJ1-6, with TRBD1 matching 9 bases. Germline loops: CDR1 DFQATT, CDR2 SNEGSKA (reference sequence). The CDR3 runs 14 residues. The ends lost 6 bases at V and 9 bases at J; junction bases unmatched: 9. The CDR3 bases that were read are TGCAGTGCCTTTCTGGACAGGGGAAGTTCACCC. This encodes CSAFLDRGSSP. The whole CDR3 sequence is CSAFLDRGSSPLHF.

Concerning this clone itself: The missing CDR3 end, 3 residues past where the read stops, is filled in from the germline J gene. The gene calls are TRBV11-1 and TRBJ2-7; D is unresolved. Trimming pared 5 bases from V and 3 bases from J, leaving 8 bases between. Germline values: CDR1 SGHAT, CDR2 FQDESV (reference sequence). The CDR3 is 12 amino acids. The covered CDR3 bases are TGTGCCAGCAGCCAACTCAACTACGAG. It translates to CASSQLNYE. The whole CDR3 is CASSQLNYEQYF.

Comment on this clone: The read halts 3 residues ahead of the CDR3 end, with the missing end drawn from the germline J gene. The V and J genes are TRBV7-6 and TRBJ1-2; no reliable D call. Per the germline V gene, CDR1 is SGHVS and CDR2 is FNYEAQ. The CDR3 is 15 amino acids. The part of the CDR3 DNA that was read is TGTGCCAGCAGCCCGCCGGGCGGGGTCTCAGATACC. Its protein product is CASSPPGGVSDT. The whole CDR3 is CASSPPGGVSDTYTF.

CDR3 protein: CASSNERGQGKAGELFF. CDR3 bases read: TGTGCCAGTAGTAATGAACGGGGACAGGGAAAGGCCGGGGAG. The chain has TRBV19 and TRBJ2-2, with 9 bases fitting TRBD1. Read data end 3 residues before the CDR3 end; the end is taken from the germline J gene. CDR1 and CDR2 (germline): LNHDA, SQIVND (reference sequence). The CDR3 is made up of 17 amino acids. The J segment lost 6 bases and the V segment lost 4 bases, leaving 12 bases of the junction unmatched. The entire variable domain, with the rest obtained from reference TRBV19 and TRBJ2-2, is as follows: DGGITQSPKYLFRKEGQNVTLSCEQNLNHDAMYWYRQDPGQGLRLIYYSQIVNDFQKGDIAEGYSVSREKKESFPLTVTSAQKNPTAFYLCASSNERGQGKAGELFFGEGSRLTVL.

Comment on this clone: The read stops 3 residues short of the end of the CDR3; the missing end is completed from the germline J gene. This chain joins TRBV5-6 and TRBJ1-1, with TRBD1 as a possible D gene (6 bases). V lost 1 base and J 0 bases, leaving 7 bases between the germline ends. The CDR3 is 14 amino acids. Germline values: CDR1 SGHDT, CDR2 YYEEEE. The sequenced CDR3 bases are TGTGCCAGCAGCTTGACAGGGATGAACACTGAA. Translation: CASSLTGMNTE. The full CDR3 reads CASSLTGMNTEAFF.